Described below is a single T cell receptor (beta chain) sequence and its context. This record belongs to a study of cytomegalovirus exposure and HLA in healthy donors. PCR involved 60 Vbeta and 13 Jbeta primers. TCRdb keeps only in-frame clones here, not all; method: immunoSEQ multiplex PCR. Here the sample spans under 200,000 clones, around 86% being singletons. Between the trimmed V and J ends, which lost 2 bases and 0 bases, there was a span of 10 bases. This CDR3 spans 14 amino acids. CDR1 SQVTM and CDR2 ANQGSEA come from the germline V gene. The chain is built from TRBV29-1 and TRBJ1-2; D is undetermined. This receptor was obtained from a human donor in good health. Sequencing was carried out using PBMCs. CDR3: CSVERSRSNYGYTF. CDR3 DNA: TGCAGCGTTGAACGGTCACGATCTAACTATGGCTACACCTTC.